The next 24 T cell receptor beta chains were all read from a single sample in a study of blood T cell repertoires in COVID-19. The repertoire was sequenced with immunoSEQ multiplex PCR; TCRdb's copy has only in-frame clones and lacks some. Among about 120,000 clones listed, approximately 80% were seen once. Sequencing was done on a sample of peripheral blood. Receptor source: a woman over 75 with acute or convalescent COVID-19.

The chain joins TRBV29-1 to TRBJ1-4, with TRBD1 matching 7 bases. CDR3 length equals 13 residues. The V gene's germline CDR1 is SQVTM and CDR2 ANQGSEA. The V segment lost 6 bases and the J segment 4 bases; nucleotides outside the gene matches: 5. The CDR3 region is CSVAGQLNEKLFF. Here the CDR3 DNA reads TGCAGCGTCGCGGGACAGCTTAATGAAAAACTGTTTTTT.

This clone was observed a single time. The CDR3 sequence: CASSLTKSGTTLSSLYNEQFF. CDR3 nucleotides: TGCGCCAGCAGCTTGACCAAATCCGGGACTACCCTATCAAGCTTATACAATGAGCAGTTCTTC. J is TRBJ2-1 and V is TRBV5-1; 7 positions agree with TRBD2. The V gene's germline CDR1 is SGHRS and CDR2 YFSETQ. V shed 1 base and J 4 bases; nucleotides not matched to a gene: 23. The CDR3 extends over 21 amino acids.

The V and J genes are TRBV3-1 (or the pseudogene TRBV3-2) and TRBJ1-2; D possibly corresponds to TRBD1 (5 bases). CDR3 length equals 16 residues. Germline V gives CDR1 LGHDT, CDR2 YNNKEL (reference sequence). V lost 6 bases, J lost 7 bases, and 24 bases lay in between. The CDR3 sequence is CASSYGGTTAPGGYTF. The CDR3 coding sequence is TGTGCCAGCAGTTACGGAGGGACTACAGCTCCGGGTGGCTACACCTTC.

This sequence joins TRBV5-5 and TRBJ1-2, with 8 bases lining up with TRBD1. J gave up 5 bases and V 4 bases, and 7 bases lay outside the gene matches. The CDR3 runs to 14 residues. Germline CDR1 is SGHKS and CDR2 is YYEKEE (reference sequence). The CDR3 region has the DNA TGTGCCAGCAGCACAGACAGGGGACCTTATGGCTACACCTTC. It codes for CASSTDRGPYGYTF.

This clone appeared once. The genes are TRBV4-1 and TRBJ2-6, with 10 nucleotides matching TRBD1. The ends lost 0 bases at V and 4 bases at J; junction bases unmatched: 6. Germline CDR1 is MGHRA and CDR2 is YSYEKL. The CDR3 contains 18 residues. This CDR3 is CASSQDSGTGAGANVLTF. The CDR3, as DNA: TGCGCCAGCAGCCAAGACTCCGGGACAGGGGCCGGGGCCAACGTCCTGACTTTC.

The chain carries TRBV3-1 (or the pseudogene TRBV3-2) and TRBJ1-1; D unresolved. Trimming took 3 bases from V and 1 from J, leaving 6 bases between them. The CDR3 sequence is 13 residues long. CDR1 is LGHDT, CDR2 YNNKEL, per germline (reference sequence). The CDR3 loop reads CASSHAGNTEAFF. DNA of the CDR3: TGTGCCAGCAGCCATGCAGGGAACACTGAAGCTTTCTTT.

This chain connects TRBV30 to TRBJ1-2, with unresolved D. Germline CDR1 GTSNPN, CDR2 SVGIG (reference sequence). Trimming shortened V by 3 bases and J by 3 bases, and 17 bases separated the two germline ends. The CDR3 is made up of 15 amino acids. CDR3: CAWRPEPTGDYGYTF. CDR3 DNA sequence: TGTGCCTGGAGACCGGAGCCTACCGGGGACTATGGCTACACCTTC.

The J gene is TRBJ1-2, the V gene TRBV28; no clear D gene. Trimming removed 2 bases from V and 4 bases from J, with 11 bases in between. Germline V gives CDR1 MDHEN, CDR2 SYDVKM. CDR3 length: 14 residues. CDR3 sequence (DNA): TGTGCCAGCAGTTTAGCCCTAAAAGTCTATGGCTACACCTTC. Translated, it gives CASSLALKVYGYTF.

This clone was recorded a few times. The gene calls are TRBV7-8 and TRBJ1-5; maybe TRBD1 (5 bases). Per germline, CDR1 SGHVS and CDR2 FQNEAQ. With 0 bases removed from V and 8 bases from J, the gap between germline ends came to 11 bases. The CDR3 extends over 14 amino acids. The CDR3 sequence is CASSLADSNKPQHF. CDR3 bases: TGTGCCAGCAGCTTAGCCGACAGTAACAAGCCCCAGCATTTT.

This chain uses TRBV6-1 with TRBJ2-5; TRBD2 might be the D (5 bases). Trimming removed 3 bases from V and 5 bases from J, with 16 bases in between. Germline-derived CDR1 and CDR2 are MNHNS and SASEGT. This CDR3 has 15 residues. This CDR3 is CASSDTLLGSETQYF. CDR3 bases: TGTGCCAGCAGTGATACCTTATTGGGGAGCGAGACCCAGTACTTC.

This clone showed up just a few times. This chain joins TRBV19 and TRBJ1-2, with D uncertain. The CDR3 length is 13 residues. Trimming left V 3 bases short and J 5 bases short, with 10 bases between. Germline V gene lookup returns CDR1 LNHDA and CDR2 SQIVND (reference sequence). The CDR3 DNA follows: TGTGCCAGTAGTATGGAGGGTAAATATGGCTACACCTTC. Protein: CASSMEGKYGYTF.

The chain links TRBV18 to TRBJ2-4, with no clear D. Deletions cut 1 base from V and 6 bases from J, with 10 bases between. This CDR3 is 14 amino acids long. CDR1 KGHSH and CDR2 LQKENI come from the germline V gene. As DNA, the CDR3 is TGTGCCAGCTCACCACGGGCCTCGAGAAACATTCAGTACTTC. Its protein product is CASSPRASRNIQYF.

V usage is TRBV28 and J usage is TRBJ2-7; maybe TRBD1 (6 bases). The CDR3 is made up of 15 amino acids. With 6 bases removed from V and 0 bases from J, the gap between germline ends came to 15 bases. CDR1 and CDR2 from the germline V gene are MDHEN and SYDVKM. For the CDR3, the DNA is TGTGCCAGCAGCCGTTCGACAGGCTACTCCTACGAGCAGTACTTC. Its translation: CASSRSTGYSYEQYF.

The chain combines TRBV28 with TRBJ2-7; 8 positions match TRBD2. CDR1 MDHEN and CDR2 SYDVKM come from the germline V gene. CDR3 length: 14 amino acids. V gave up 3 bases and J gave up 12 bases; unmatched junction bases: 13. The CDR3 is CASSFGGVTGLPYF. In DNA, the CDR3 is TGTGCCAGCAGTTTCGGGGGGGTGACGGGACTACCGTACTTC.

The CDR3: CASSKVKGEMETDTQYF. The CDR3 DNA is TGTGCCAGCAGCAAAGTCAAGGGGGAAATGGAGACAGATACGCAGTATTTT. The chain uses TRBV21-1 and TRBJ2-3; the table assigns TRBD1, which was not confirmed against the DNA. TRBV21-1 is designated a pseudogene. This CDR3 is built from 17 residues.

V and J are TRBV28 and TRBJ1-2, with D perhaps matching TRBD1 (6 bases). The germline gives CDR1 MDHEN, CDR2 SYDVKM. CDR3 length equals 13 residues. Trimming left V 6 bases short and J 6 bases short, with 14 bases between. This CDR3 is CASSFLRGDGYTF. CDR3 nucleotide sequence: TGTGCCAGCAGCTTTCTCAGGGGTGATGGCTACACCTTC.

The DNA for the CDR3 is TGTGCCAGCAGTTTCGCGGGAGCGAGGAATGAGCAGTTCTTC. As protein: CASSFAGARNEQFF. The J gene is TRBJ2-1, the V gene TRBV28; TRBD2 agrees at 7 bases. V was pared by 3 bases and J by 7 bases, with 6 bases of the junction left unmatched. The CDR3 covers 14 residues. Germline V gene sequence: CDR1 MDHEN, CDR2 SYDVKM.

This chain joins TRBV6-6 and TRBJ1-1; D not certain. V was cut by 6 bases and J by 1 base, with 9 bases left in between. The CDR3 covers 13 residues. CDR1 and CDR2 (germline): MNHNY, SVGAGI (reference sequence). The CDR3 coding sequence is TGTGCCAGCAGCCCTACTCGGAACACTGAAGCTTTCTTT. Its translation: CASSPTRNTEAFF.

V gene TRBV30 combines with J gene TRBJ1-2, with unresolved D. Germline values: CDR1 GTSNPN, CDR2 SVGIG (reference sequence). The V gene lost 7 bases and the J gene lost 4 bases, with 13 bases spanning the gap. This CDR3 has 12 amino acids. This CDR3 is CAFPVGTYGYTF. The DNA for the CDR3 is TGTGCCTTCCCCGTGGGCACCTATGGCTACACCTTC.

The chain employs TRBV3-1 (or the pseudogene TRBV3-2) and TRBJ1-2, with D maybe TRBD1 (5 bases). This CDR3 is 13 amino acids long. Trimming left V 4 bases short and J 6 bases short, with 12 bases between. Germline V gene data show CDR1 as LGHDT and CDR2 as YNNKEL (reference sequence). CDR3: CASSPDSRDGYTF. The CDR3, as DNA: TGTGCCAGCAGCCCTGACAGTAGGGATGGCTACACCTTC.

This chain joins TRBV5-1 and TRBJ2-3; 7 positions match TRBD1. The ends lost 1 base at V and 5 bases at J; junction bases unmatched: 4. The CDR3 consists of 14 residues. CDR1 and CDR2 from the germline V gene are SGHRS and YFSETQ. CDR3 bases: TGCGCCAGCAGCTTGAGGCAGGGGGAAGATACGCAGTATTTT. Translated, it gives CASSLRQGEDTQYF.

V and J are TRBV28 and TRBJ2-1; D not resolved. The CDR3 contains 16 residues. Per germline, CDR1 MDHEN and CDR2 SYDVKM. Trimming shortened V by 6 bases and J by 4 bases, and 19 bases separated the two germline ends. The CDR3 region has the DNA TGTGCCAGCAGCCCCTCCGGTACCGCGGTTTACAATGAGCAGTTCTTC. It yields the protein CASSPSGTAVYNEQFF.

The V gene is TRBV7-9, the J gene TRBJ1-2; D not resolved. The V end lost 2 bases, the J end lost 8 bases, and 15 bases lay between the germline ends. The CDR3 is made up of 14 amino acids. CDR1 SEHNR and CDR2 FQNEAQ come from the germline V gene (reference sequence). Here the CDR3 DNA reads TGTGCCAGCAGCTTATTGGCCCGGGGAGAAGGCTACACCTTC. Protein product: CASSLLARGEGYTF.

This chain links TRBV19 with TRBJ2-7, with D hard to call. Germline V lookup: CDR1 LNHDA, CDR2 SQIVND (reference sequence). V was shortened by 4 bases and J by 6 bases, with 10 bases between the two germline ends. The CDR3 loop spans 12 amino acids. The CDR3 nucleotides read TGTGCCAGTAGTAGAACTCTTGGCGAGCAGTACTTC. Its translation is CASSRTLGEQYF.